This is a list of T cell receptor beta chains from one sample in a study of response to subunit inactivated influenza vaccine. One entry per CDR3 protein results from TCRdb running MiXCR on the RT-PCR reads. The top ten hold under 15% of the sample, which has a few hundred thousand distinct CDR3 sequences, approximately 7.3% seen once. Sequencing was performed on PBMCs from blood, taken roughly 24 months after vaccination. Source of these receptors: a man aged 45-69 years who received an inactivated influenza vaccine. Both conserved end residues are part of each CDR3. A D gene is named only where the DNA matches it firmly. Size values are once, few and many counts, or a class for expanded clones, and some rows have none.

D gene: NA
clone size: many
J gene: TRBJ2-1
CDR3 length: 11
V gene: TRBV29-1
CDR3 DNA: TGCAGCGTTGCCCTAGCCAATGAGCAGTTCTTC
CDR3 protein: CSVALANEQFF

D gene: TRBD1
clone size: many
J gene: TRBJ2-3
CDR3 length: 17
V gene: TRBV20-1
CDR3 DNA: TGCAGTGCTAGTTATTTAGGACAGGGGGCTTTTACAGATACGCAGTATTTT
CDR3 protein: CSASYLGQGAFTDTQYF

D gene: NA
clone size: NA
J gene: TRBJ2-5
CDR3 length: 18
V gene: TRBV7-6
CDR3 DNA: TGTGCCAGCAGCAGAAAATTTCCGGAGATAGGGTACCAAGAGACCCAGTACTTC
CDR3 protein: CASSRKFPEIGYQETQYF

D gene: TRBD2
clone size: few
J gene: TRBJ2-1
CDR3 length: 14
V gene: TRBV20-1
CDR3 DNA: TGCAGTGGACTAGCGGGTAGCTCCTACAATGAGCAGTTCTTC
CDR3 protein: CSGLAGSSYNEQFF

D gene: TRBD1
clone size: few
J gene: TRBJ2-7
CDR3 length: 14
V gene: TRBV28
CDR3 DNA: TGTGCCAGCAACACAGGGGGCAGGATCTACGAGCAGTACTTC
CDR3 protein: CASNTGGRIYEQYF

D gene: NA
clone size: few
J gene: TRBJ2-7
CDR3 length: 12
V gene: TRBV19
CDR3 DNA: TGTGCCAGTGGGACTTCAGGACACGAGCAGTACTTC
CDR3 protein: CASGTSGHEQYF

D gene: TRBD1
clone size: NA
J gene: TRBJ2-5
CDR3 length: 15
V gene: TRBV7-8
CDR3 DNA: TGTGCCAGCAGCTTGTCGGGACAGGGGGAAGAGACCCAGTACTTC
CDR3 protein: CASSLSGQGEETQYF

D gene: NA
clone size: few
J gene: TRBJ2-1
CDR3 length: 15
V gene: TRBV7-9
CDR3 DNA: TGTGCCAGCAGCTTAGGTCAGGGATCGTATGATGAGCAGTTCTTC
CDR3 protein: CASSLGQGSYDEQFF

D gene: NA
clone size: many
J gene: TRBJ2-3
CDR3 length: 15
V gene: TRBV7-2
CDR3 DNA: TGTGCCAGCAAGCCGACAGCACAATTCACAGATACGCAGTATTTT
CDR3 protein: CASKPTAQFTDTQYF

D gene: TRBD1
clone size: few
J gene: TRBJ1-6
CDR3 length: 15
V gene: TRBV7-2
CDR3 DNA: TGTGCCAGCAGCCCAGAGACAGGGAGGAATTCACCCCTCCACTTT
CDR3 protein: CASSPETGRNSPLHF

D gene: TRBD2
clone size: few
J gene: TRBJ2-3
CDR3 length: 15
V gene: TRBV12-3/TRBV12-4
CDR3 DNA: TGTGCCAGCAGCTACCGGGAGGGGCGCACAGATACGCAGTATTTT
CDR3 protein: CASSYREGRTDTQYF

D gene: NA
clone size: few
J gene: TRBJ2-3
CDR3 length: 12
V gene: TRBV10-3
CDR3 DNA: TGTGCCATCAGAAGTAGCACAGATACGCAGTATTTT
CDR3 protein: CAIRSSTDTQYF

D gene: NA
clone size: few
J gene: TRBJ1-1
CDR3 length: 17
V gene: TRBV7-8
CDR3 DNA: TGTGCCAGCAGCTCAGTGGGCCAGAGCACCATGAACACTGAAGCTTTCTTT
CDR3 protein: CASSSVGQSTMNTEAFF

D gene: TRBD1
clone size: few
J gene: TRBJ2-6
CDR3 length: 19
V gene: TRBV28
CDR3 DNA: TGTGCCAGCAGTCTTTTACCGGGACAGGGAGGATCTGGGGCCAACGTCCTGACTTTC
CDR3 protein: CASSLLPGQGGSGANVLTF

D gene: NA
clone size: NA
J gene: TRBJ2-6
CDR3 length: 15
V gene: TRBV28
CDR3 DNA: TGTGCCAGCATAACGTCGAGTTTGGGGGCCAACGTCCTGACTTTC
CDR3 protein: CASITSSLGANVLTF

D gene: NA
clone size: many
J gene: TRBJ2-3
CDR3 length: 13
V gene: TRBV9
CDR3 DNA: TGTGCCAGCAGCGTAGAAGTCCTAGATACGCAGTATTTT
CDR3 protein: CASSVEVLDTQYF

D gene: NA
clone size: few
J gene: TRBJ2-3
CDR3 length: 14
V gene: TRBV7-2
CDR3 DNA: TGTGCCAGCAGCTTAGGTCATTCGGAAGATACGCAGTATTTT
CDR3 protein: CASSLGHSEDTQYF

D gene: TRBD1
clone size: NA
J gene: TRBJ2-7
CDR3 length: 16
V gene: TRBV20-1
CDR3 DNA: TGCAGTGCTAGAGGGCCCGGGACAGGGTTGTCCTACGAGCAGTACTTC
CDR3 protein: CSARGPGTGLSYEQYF